This entry concerns a single T cell receptor beta chain. It has no known antigen specificity. Base qualities are not provided; no much larger clone lies one nucleotide away. TCRbeta CDR3 regions were amplified from genomic DNA by means of the immunoSEQ Assay, a bias-controlled multiplex PCR. Concerning the study's data processing: Nucleated cell counts per sample were estimated from amplification of reference gene primers within the assay. To quantify the absolute abundance of each unique TCRbeta CDR3 rearrangement, sequence reads were collapsed and filtered. For each sample, productive Simpson clonality was calculated as the square root of Simpson's diversity index across productive rearrangements. As stored in TCRdb, this immuneACCESS dataset retains in-frame rearrangements with V and J assigned. A fraction of the clones does not appear; measured against another copy, unresolved V genes explain less than half of the discrepancy, and the remainder lacks a known reason. From that table come the V and J calls and clone size; the DNA was used to work out D and trimming. The sample records hundreds of thousands of clones, around 82% of which are singletons. Of the sample, about 5.3% falls within the top ten clones.

Via the germline V gene (reference sequence), CDR1 is MNHEY and CDR2 SMNVEV. V drops 4 bases and J drops 8 bases, leaving 20 bases in between. Spanning cysteine to phenylalanine, the CDR3 consists of 16 amino acids. The sequence is cut down to CDR3 DNA, 48 bases in frame from base 1. This sample is part of a study of blood T cell repertoires in COVID-19 (dated by TCRdb to the early 2020s). Study-level background: Samples from collaborators originated in the United States, Italy and Spain and spanned both the acute and convalescent phases of COVID-19. The prospective study material was composed of cDNA or gDNA derived from T cells, B-cell-depleted T cells, or PBMCs. Subjects who had been exposed to COVID-19, were actively infected with it, or had recovered from it provided the deeply sampled blood TCRbeta repertoires that made up the dataset. The repertoires were released in a freely available public database meant as a resource for research on the immune response to SARS-CoV-2. The samples were drawn from the first 160 participants of the ongoing ImmuneRACE study and from 950 to 1,500 subjects provided by 6 global collaborators. Sample metadata almost always included a de-identified subject ID, COVID-19 status, age in years and sex. Where HLA class I and class II types were available, the types were taken from metadata supplied by the sample provider, not from assay-based typing.

Each collaborating institution followed its own protocols to collect whole blood in K2EDTA tubes. For TCRbeta analysis, collaborator samples were shipped as frozen whole blood, as isolated PBMCs, or as DNA extracted from either sample type. General findings and caveats noted by the study authors: Clinical and demographic metadata were provided uncurated, with the amount varying by source and participant.

The source of this sequence is a woman of 80 years or more with active or convalescent COVID-19. Sequenced sample: peripheral blood. The chain was built from TRBV27 and TRBJ1-4; TRBD1 is possibly the D segment (5 matching bases). The DNA sequence is TGTGCCAGCAGTTCCTTCGGGGGTGGGGGAGAGGAAAAACTGTTTTTT. This yields the protein CASSSFGGGGEEKLFF.